These 18 T cell receptor beta chains share one sample of origin, sequenced in a study of Siglec-9 on CD8 T cells in melanoma. Libraries were prepared by immunoSEQ multiplex PCR; TCRdb keeps only in-frame clonotypes and omits some of them. The sample shows around 35,000 clones, around 81% of them seen only once. The sample was Siglec-9- CD8+ T cells sorted from blood. Source of these receptors: a human donor in good health.

The chain carries TRBV2 and TRBJ2-2; 11 nucleotides agree with TRBD2. The CDR3 has 15 residues. Germline V CDR1 and CDR2: SNHLY, FYNNEI. The V segment lost 4 bases and the J segment 5 bases; nucleotides outside the gene matches: 3. The CDR3 sequence is CASSVASGGTGELFF. The CDR3 coding sequence is TGTGCCAGCAGTGTGGCTAGCGGGGGGACCGGGGAGCTGTTTTTT.

The gene calls are TRBV7-9 and TRBJ1-1, with D unclear. The CDR3 has 12 amino acids. CDR1 is SEHNR and CDR2 is FQNEAQ in the germline V gene (reference sequence). Trimming cost V 2 bases and J 0 bases, with 1 base left between them. The CDR3 loop is CASSLLNTEAFF. The CDR3, as DNA: TGTGCCAGCAGCTTATTGAACACTGAAGCTTTCTTT.

This clone was seen once. This chain joins TRBV11-2 and TRBJ2-5; 7 nucleotides align to TRBD1. V gave up 6 bases and J gave up 5 bases; unmatched junction bases: 9. Germline CDR1 and CDR2: SGHAT and FQNNGV. The CDR3 has 14 residues. Written as DNA, the CDR3 is TGTGCCAGCAGGCAGTCCGAGACAGGGGAGACCCAGTACTTC. Protein sequence: CASRQSETGETQYF. The variable domain in full, with the rest retrieved from reference TRBV11-2 and TRBJ2-5, is EAGVAQSPRYKIIEKRQSVAFWCNPISGHATLYWYQQILGQGPKLLIQFQNNGVVDDSQLPKDRFSAERLKGVDSTLKIQPAKLEDSAVYLCASRQSETGETQYFGPGTRLLVL.

J is TRBJ1-5 and V is TRBV28, with 8 bases aligning to TRBD1. Germline V lookup: CDR1 MDHEN, CDR2 SYDVKM. Trimming took 7 bases from V and 1 from J; bases not matched to a gene: 3. CDR3 size: 14 residues. CDR3 nucleotides: TGTGCCAGCAAGACAGGGGAAAGCAATCAGCCCCAGCATTTT. Encoded protein: CASKTGESNQPQHF.

The rearrangement joins TRBV5-1 to TRBJ1-1; D remains ambiguous. CDR1 SGHRS and CDR2 YFSETQ come from the germline V gene. Trimming shortened V by 4 bases and J by 5 bases, and 12 bases separated the two germline ends. This CDR3 is 13 amino acids long. CDR3: CASSPPGETEAFF. The CDR3 DNA reads as TGCGCCAGCAGCCCCCCCGGGGAAACTGAAGCTTTCTTT.

This rearrangement joins TRBV4-1 to TRBJ2-1; 9 nucleotides match TRBD2. The CDR3 loop spans 17 amino acids. Germline CDR1 and CDR2: MGHRA and YSYEKL. V trimming: 1 base; J trimming: 4 bases; junction bases outside the gene matches: 8. In nucleotides, the CDR3 is TGCGCCAGCAGCCAAGTACGTGGCGGGGGGGCTTACAATGAGCAGTTCTTC. Protein: CASSQVRGGGAYNEQFF.

This clone was seen only a few times. This rearrangement joins TRBV5-1 to TRBJ1-1; TRBD1 is a possible D gene (5 bases). CDR1 and CDR2 from the germline V gene are SGHRS and YFSETQ. V lost 1 base and J lost 1, with 8 bases in between. The CDR3 is 14 residues long. The CDR3 sequence is CASSLWTSNTEAFF. The CDR3 nucleotides read TGCGCCAGCAGCTTGTGGACATCGAACACTGAAGCTTTCTTT.

This clone was detected only a few times. V is TRBV4-2 and J is TRBJ1-4; TRBD1 matches at 9 bases. After removal of 0 bases from V and 5 bases from J, the junction contained 4 bases not matched to a gene. The CDR3 has 16 residues. Germline values: CDR1 LGHNA, CDR2 YNFKEQ. DNA for the CDR3: TGTGCCAGCAGCCAAGATCAAGGGACAGGGAATGAAAAACTGTTTTTT. Its protein is CASSQDQGTGNEKLFF.

CDR3 sequence: CSAREQDTQYF. Here the CDR3 DNA reads TGCAGTGCTAGAGAGCAAGATACGCAGTATTTT. This rearrangement joins TRBV20-1 to TRBJ2-3; no reliable D call. The CDR3 loop spans 11 amino acids. The germline V and J ends were trimmed by 0 bases and 5 bases, with 3 bases remaining between them. Germline V lookup: CDR1 DFQATT, CDR2 SNEGSKA (reference sequence).

The chain uses TRBV9 and TRBJ2-7, with 7 bases aligning to TRBD2. Looked up from germline, CDR1 is SGDLS and CDR2 is YYNGEE. With V trimmed by 2 bases and J by 0 bases, 5 bases remained unmatched. This CDR3 has 15 residues. The CDR3 loop reads CASSVSGSPSYEQYF. The CDR3 DNA follows: TGTGCCAGCAGCGTTAGCGGGTCCCCCTCCTACGAGCAGTACTTC.

This clone appeared a single time. V and J are TRBV19 and TRBJ1-1, with D perhaps matching TRBD1 (6 bases). Germline V gene data show CDR1 as LNHDA and CDR2 as SQIVND (reference sequence). Trimming removed 4 bases from V and 0 bases from J, with 15 bases in between. The CDR3 consists of 16 residues. The CDR3 loop is CASSTTGNLMNTEAFF. The CDR3, as DNA: TGTGCCAGTAGTACGACAGGCAACCTAATGAACACTGAAGCTTTCTTT.

This clone was observed a handful of times. The gene calls are TRBV5-1 and TRBJ1-1; weak D call: TRBD1 (5 bases). CDR3 length equals 14 residues. Germline assignment: CDR1 SGHRS and CDR2 YFSETQ. The ends were cut back, 3 bases at V and 8 bases at J, with 17 bases in the middle. CDR3: CASSSVGALGEAFF. DNA of the CDR3: TGCGCCAGCAGCTCTGTCGGGGCACTCGGAGAAGCTTTCTTT.

The rearrangement uses TRBV7-9 and TRBJ2-7; D perhaps matches TRBD1 (6 bases). V was clipped by 1 base and J by 6 bases, with 7 bases between them. The CDR3 totals 12 residues. Per the germline V gene, CDR1 is SEHNR and CDR2 is FQNEAQ (reference sequence). CDR3 region: CASSLGGGEQYF. CDR3 DNA: TGTGCCAGCAGCTTAGGAGGGGGCGAGCAGTACTTC.

The gene calls are TRBV4-1 and TRBJ2-2, with 7 bases lining up with TRBD1. Unmatched junction bases numbered 21, after V lost 4 bases and J lost 7 bases. Germline CDR1 and CDR2: MGHRA and YSYEKL. This CDR3 region has 19 residues. The CDR3 sequence is CASSRILSNDREGGGELFF. CDR3 bases: TGCGCCAGCAGCCGAATTCTCTCCAACGACAGGGAAGGCGGCGGGGAGCTGTTTTTT.

The genes are TRBV6-5 and TRBJ2-1, with TRBD2 matching over 8 bases. Per the germline V gene, CDR1 is MNHEY and CDR2 is SVGAGI. The CDR3 totals 14 residues. J was trimmed by 3 bases and V by 4 bases; bases with no gene match: 2. CDR3 coding DNA: TGTGCCAGCAGTTCTGCGGGGGGCTACAATGAGCAGTTCTTC. Its protein is CASSSAGGYNEQFF.

This clone was recorded only once. J is TRBJ2-3 and V is TRBV19; tentative D call: TRBD2 (5 bases). V was pared by 5 bases and J by 0 bases, with 6 bases between. The CDR3 is made up of 13 amino acids. CDR1 is LNHDA and CDR2 is SQIVND in the germline V gene (reference sequence). The CDR3 sequence is CASSGLSTDTQYF. The DNA of the CDR3 is TGTGCCAGTAGTGGACTGAGCACAGATACGCAGTATTTT.

The rearrangement joins TRBV27 to TRBJ1-2, with D possibly matching TRBD1 (5 bases). The CDR3 spans 14 residues. Germline CDR1 MNHEY, CDR2 SMNVEV (reference sequence). Trimming cost V 5 bases and J 6 bases, with 16 bases left between them. The CDR3, as DNA: TGTGCCAGCAGTGCACCATGGGACGGGGATGGCTACACCTTC. Protein sequence: CASSAPWDGDGYTF.

The rearrangement links TRBV6-5 to TRBJ2-7, with D perhaps matching TRBD1 or TRBD2 (6 bases each). Germline CDR1 reads MNHEY; CDR2 reads SVGAGI. The CDR3 has 15 residues. Trimming cost V 5 bases and J 4 bases, with 18 bases left between them. CDR3 DNA sequence: TGTGCCAGCAGTGGCGAGGGGGGCGCGGTTTACGAGCAGTACTTC. Translating it yields CASSGEGGAVYEQYF.